This TCR beta chain emerged from a study of control samples from healthy donors and cancer patients. The germline V gene encodes CDR1 SGDLS and CDR2 YYNGEE. This CDR3 contains 17 residues. The V end lost 1 base, the J end lost 0 bases, and 16 bases lay between the germline ends. Some clones are missing from TCRdb's copy, which holds only in-frame ones; the method was immunoSEQ multiplex PCR. The sample holds roughly 86,000 clones, 91% seen once. This receptor was taken from a man aged 30 to 45 in good health. The sample taken for sequencing was blood. This chain uses TRBV9 with TRBJ1-1; D may be TRBD1 (6 bases). The DNA of the CDR3 is TGTGCCAGCAGCGTACCTCTTCCGGGACAAATGAACACTGAAGCTTTCTTT. Translation gives CASSVPLPGQMNTEAFF.